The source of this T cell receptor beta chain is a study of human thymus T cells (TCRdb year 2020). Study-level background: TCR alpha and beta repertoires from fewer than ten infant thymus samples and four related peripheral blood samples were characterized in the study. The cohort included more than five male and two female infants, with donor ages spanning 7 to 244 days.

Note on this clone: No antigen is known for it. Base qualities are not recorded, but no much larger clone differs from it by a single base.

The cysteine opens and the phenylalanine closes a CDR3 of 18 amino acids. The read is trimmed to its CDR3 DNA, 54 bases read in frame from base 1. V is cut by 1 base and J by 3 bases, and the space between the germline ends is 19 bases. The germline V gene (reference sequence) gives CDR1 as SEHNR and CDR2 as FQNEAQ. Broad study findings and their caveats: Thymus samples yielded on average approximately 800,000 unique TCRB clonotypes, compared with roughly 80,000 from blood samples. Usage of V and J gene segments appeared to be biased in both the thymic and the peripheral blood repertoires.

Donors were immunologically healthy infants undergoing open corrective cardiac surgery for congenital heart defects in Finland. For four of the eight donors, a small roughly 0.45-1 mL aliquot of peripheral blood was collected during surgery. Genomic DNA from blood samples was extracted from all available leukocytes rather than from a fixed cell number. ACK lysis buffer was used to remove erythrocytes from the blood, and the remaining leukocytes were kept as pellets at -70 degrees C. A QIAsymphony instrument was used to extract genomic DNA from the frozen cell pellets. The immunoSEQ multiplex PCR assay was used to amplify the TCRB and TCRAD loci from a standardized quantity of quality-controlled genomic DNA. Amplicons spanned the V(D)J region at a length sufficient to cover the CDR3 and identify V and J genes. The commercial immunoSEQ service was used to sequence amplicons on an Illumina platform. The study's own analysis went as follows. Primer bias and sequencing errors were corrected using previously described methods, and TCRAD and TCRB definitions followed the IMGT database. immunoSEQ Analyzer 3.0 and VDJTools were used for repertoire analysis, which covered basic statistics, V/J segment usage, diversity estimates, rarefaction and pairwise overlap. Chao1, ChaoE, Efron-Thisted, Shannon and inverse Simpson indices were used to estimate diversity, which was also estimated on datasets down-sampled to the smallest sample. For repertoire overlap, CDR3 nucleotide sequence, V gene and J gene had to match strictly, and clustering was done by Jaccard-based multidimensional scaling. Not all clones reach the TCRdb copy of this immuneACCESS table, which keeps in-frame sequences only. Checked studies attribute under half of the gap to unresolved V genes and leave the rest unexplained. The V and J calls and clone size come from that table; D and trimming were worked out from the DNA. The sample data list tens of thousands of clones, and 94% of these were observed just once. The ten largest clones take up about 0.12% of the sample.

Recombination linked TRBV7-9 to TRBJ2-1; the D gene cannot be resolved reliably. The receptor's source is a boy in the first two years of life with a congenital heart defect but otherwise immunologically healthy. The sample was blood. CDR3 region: CASSLEVRFSSIYNEQFF. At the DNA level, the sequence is TGTGCCAGCAGCTTAGAGGTTCGATTCTCTTCCATCTACAATGAGCAGTTCTTC.